One sample yielded the 6 T cell receptor beta chains listed below, sequenced in a study of PD-1 blockade in mismatch repair-deficient tumors. The table came from immunoSEQ multiplex PCR; TCRdb's copy has only in-frame clones and leaves some out. The sample consists of 100,000 or so clones, 82% of them appearing once. This material consisted of peripheral blood, taken around 8 months after starting pembrolizumab. The receptors stem from an adult with mismatch repair-deficient cancer.

This chain joins TRBV20-1 and TRBJ1-2; D is possibly TRBD1 (5 bases). Looked up from germline, CDR1 is DFQATT and CDR2 is SNEGSKA (reference sequence). Trimming left V 7 bases short and J 4 bases short, with 10 bases between. This CDR3 is built from 11 residues. The CDR3 coding sequence is TGCAGTGTTCAGGGTTCCTATGGCTACACCTTC. Amino acid sequence: CSVQGSYGYTF.

V gene TRBV5-1 combines with J gene TRBJ1-2, with 11 bases identical to TRBD1. The germline V gene encodes CDR1 SGHRS and CDR2 YFSETQ. V lost 4 bases and J lost 3; bases outside the gene matches: 5. This CDR3 has 15 residues. CDR3 DNA sequence: TGCGCCAGCAGCGCGGGACAGGGGGTCTACTATGGCTACACCTTC. Its protein product is CASSAGQGVYYGYTF.

The rearrangement uses TRBV18 and TRBJ2-3, with a possible D match to TRBD2 (5 bases). The CDR3 contains 13 residues. Per the germline V gene, CDR1 is KGHSH and CDR2 is LQKENI. The V and J ends lost 2 bases and 3 bases respectively, with 6 bases between them. The CDR3 coding sequence is TGTGCCAGCTCACCAGGACTTACAGATACGCAGTATTTT. Translating it yields CASSPGLTDTQYF. Full variable domain (outside the CDR3, taken from reference TRBV18 and TRBJ2-3): NAGVMQNPRHLVRRRGQEARLRCSPMKGHSHVYWYRQLPEEGLKFMVYLQKENIIDESGMPKERFSAEFPKEGPSILRIQQVVRGDSAAYFCASSPGLTDTQYFGPGTRLTVL.

For the CDR3, the DNA is TGTGCCAGCAGTGATGGGGGGGGTCAAGGTAACACTGAAGCTTTCTTT. Its translation is CASSDGGGQGNTEAFF. V gene TRBV25-1 combines with J gene TRBJ1-1; maybe TRBD1 (5 bases). V shed 3 bases and J shed 2 bases, with 16 bases lying between them. The CDR3 consists of 16 residues. CDR1 is MGHDK, CDR2 SYGVNS, per germline.

The chain carries TRBV18 and TRBJ2-7, with unresolved D. Trimming took off 3 bases at V and 1 base at J, with 10 bases between the two ends. This CDR3 contains 14 residues. CDR1 and CDR2 from the germline V gene are KGHSH and LQKENI. The chain's CDR3 is CASSPLENSYEQYF. DNA for the CDR3: TGTGCCAGCTCACCCTTGGAAAATTCCTACGAGCAGTACTTC.

This clone was recorded only once. This sequence joins TRBV5-8 and TRBJ2-3; 10 bases match TRBD2. Germline-derived CDR1 and CDR2 are SGHTS and YDEGEE. V was pared by 0 bases and J by 6 bases, with 10 bases of the junction left unmatched. There are 17 residues in the CDR3. CDR3 DNA sequence: TGTGCCAGCAGCTTGGCTCTAGCGGGAGCCCAGAGGGATACGCAGTATTTT. It encodes CASSLALAGAQRDTQYF.